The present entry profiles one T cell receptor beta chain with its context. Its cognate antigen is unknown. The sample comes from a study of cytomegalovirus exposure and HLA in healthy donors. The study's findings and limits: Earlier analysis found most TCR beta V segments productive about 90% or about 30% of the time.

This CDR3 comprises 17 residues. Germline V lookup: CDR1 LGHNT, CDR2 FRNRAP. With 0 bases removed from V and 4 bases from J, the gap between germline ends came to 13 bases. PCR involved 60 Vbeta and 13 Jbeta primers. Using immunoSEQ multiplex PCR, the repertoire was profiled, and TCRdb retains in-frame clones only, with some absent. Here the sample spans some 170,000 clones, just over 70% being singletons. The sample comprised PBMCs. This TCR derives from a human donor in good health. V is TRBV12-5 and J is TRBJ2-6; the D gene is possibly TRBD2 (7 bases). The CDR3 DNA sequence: TGTGCTAGTGGTTTGGTAAGGGGGGGCTCAGGGGCCAACGTCCTGACTTTC. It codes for CASGLVRGGSGANVLTF.